The 14 T cell receptor beta chains presented below share a single source sample, sequenced in a study of cytomegalovirus exposure and HLA in healthy donors. The PCR employed 60 Vbeta primers together with 13 Jbeta primers. The table came from immunoSEQ multiplex PCR; TCRdb's copy has only in-frame clones and leaves some out. The table has about 170,000 clones, roughly 71% seen once; the top ten hold approximately 1.4%. Input material: PBMCs. The receptors here all came from a girl between 10 and 17 years old in good health and CMV-seronegative.

The chain employs TRBV29-1 and TRBJ1-6; 7 nucleotides agree with TRBD1. CDR1 SQVTM and CDR2 ANQGSEA come from the germline V gene. The CDR3 runs 12 residues. V trimming: 4 bases; J trimming: 6 bases; junction bases outside the gene matches: 0. CDR3 sequence (DNA): TGCAGCGTTGGGGACAGTAATTCACCCCTCCACTTT. It is translated as CSVGDSNSPLHF.

The J gene is TRBJ2-3, the V gene TRBV5-1; tentative D call: TRBD1 (5 bases). The CDR3 has 14 residues. Germline lookup yields CDR1 SGHRS and CDR2 YFSETQ. V lost 1 base to trimming and J lost 2 bases, with 8 bases between them. The CDR3 protein is CASSLTGDTDTQYF. In nucleotides, the CDR3 is TGCGCCAGCAGCTTGACAGGAGACACAGATACGCAGTATTTT.

The J gene is TRBJ1-3, the V gene TRBV6-1, with 7 positions matching TRBD1. CDR3 length equals 16 residues. The germline V gene has CDR1 MNHNS and CDR2 SASEGT. The junction had 4 bases not matched to a gene; V was cut back by 0 bases and J by 2 bases. CDR3 loop: CASSEALQGAGNTIYF. Here the CDR3 DNA reads TGTGCCAGCAGTGAAGCGCTTCAGGGGGCTGGAAACACCATATATTTT.

The chain couples TRBV7-9 to TRBJ2-1, with TRBD2 as a possible D gene (6 bases). Germline loops: CDR1 SEHNR, CDR2 FQNEAQ (reference sequence). V lost 1 base, J lost 7 bases, and 11 bases lay in between. The CDR3 is 14 amino acids. The CDR3, as DNA: TGTGCCAGCAGCTTAGGGAGGGGTGCAAATGAGCAGTTCTTC. The encoded protein is CASSLGRGANEQFF.

The rearrangement links TRBV10-1 to TRBJ1-2; maybe TRBD1 (6 bases). V lost 8 bases to trimming and J lost 4 bases, with 14 bases between them. The length of the CDR3 is 13 residues. Germline CDR1 and CDR2: WNHNN and SYGVQD (reference sequence). CDR3 in amino acids: CASSPDSIYGYTF. CDR3 coding DNA: TGCGCCAGCTCCCCGGACAGCATCTATGGCTACACCTTC.

The rearrangement links TRBV10-1 to TRBJ1-1, with D possibly being TRBD1 (5 bases). The ends were cut back, 5 bases at V and 7 bases at J, with 8 bases in the middle. Germline-derived CDR1 and CDR2 are WNHNN and SYGVQD (reference sequence). The CDR3 contains 11 residues. The CDR3 region is CASSWQGEAFF. The CDR3 nucleotides read TGCGCCAGCAGTTGGCAGGGTGAAGCTTTCTTT.

This clone was counted only a few times. V and J are TRBV7-8 and TRBJ2-1; 9 bases line up with TRBD1. Trimming took 5 bases from V and 1 from J; bases not matched to a gene: 9. Germline assignment: CDR1 SGHVS and CDR2 FQNEAQ. This CDR3 spans 17 amino acids. As DNA, the CDR3 is TGTGCCAGCAGCATTACAGGGGGCTCTTGGTCCTACAATGAGCAGTTCTTC. Translating it yields CASSITGGSWSYNEQFF.

In its sample, this clone was seen a few times. J is TRBJ1-2 and V is TRBV10-3; 7 bases map to TRBD1. There are 14 residues in the CDR3. After removal of 4 bases from V and 5 bases from J, the junction contained 7 bases not matched to a gene. The germline V gene has CDR1 ENHRY and CDR2 SYGVKD. The CDR3 spells CAISALQGDYGYTF. The DNA of the CDR3 is TGTGCCATCAGTGCCCTCCAGGGGGATTATGGCTACACCTTC.

The chain uses TRBV7-9 and TRBJ2-3, with 10 bases that match TRBD2. Germline assignment: CDR1 SEHNR and CDR2 FQNEAQ (reference sequence). The CDR3 is made up of 16 amino acids. Trimming at V came to 3 bases and at J to 11 bases, leaving 14 bases not matched to a gene. CDR3 DNA sequence: TGTGCCAGCAGCTTCTCCCGGACTAGCGGATCCGTAGAGCAGTATTTT. Amino acid sequence: CASSFSRTSGSVEQYF.

The chain employs TRBV5-1 and TRBJ2-7, with D possibly matching TRBD2 (5 bases). CDR1 and CDR2 from the germline V gene are SGHRS and YFSETQ. The V and J ends lost 1 base and 5 bases respectively, with 7 bases between them. The CDR3 consists of 12 residues. The DNA for the CDR3 is TGCGCCAGCAGCTTGCGGGGAGACGAGCAGTACTTC. This sequence encodes CASSLRGDEQYF.

The V gene is TRBV2, the J gene TRBJ1-1; unclear D gene. Germline V gene lookup returns CDR1 SNHLY and CDR2 FYNNEI. This CDR3 has 13 amino acids. Between the trimmed V and J ends, which lost 0 bases and 3 bases, there was a span of 5 bases. CDR3 loop: CASSEAGDTEAFF. In DNA form, the CDR3 reads TGTGCCAGCAGTGAAGCTGGAGACACTGAAGCTTTCTTT.

About this clone: One junction end does not reproduce the germline sequence, and a read error may be involved. The rearrangement uses TRBV5-1 and TRBJ1-1, with 9 bases that match TRBD1. Germline assignment: CDR1 SGHRS and CDR2 YFSETQ. The CDR3 length is 14 residues. In DNA form, the CDR3 reads TGCGCCGGCAGTTTGCGGGACAGGGCCACTGAAGCTTTCTTT. This gives the protein CAGSLRDRATEAFF.

The count of this clone is one. The chain couples TRBV6-6 to TRBJ2-3; weak D call: TRBD1 (6 bases). The V and J ends lost 6 bases and 4 bases respectively, with 14 bases between them. This CDR3 has 14 amino acids. Germline V lookup: CDR1 MNHNY, CDR2 SVGAGI (reference sequence). DNA for the CDR3: TGTGCCAGCAGATCCTCAGGGGAATCAGATACGCAGTATTTT. This translates into CASRSSGESDTQYF.

The chain uses TRBV5-6 and TRBJ1-2; 12 nucleotides line up with TRBD1. Germline trimming cut 4 bases from V and 5 bases from J; bases unmatched to any gene: 3. The length of the CDR3 is 14 residues. Germline values: CDR1 SGHDT, CDR2 YYEEEE. CDR3 bases: TGTGCCAGCAGCCGGGACAGGGGGCCTTATGGCTACACCTTC. Protein: CASSRDRGPYGYTF.